The present T cell receptor (beta chain) was sequenced within a study of T cells expressing NK-cell markers. Study in general: Sorted CD3+CD56-NKG2C+, CD3+CD56+NKG2C- and CD3+CD56+NKG2C+ T cells were the source of the TCR beta repertoires. HCMV serostatus: most of the eight sequenced donors positive, one negative.

5'RACE template switching with UMIs generated TCR beta cDNA. TCRdb reprocessed the 5' RACE reads and reports one entry per CDR3 protein, with no DNA. The sample totals 500,000 to 600,000 distinct CDR3 sequences. Study-wide points: About 6 donors had dominant NKG2C+ clonotypes that comprised about 1.0-7.0% of their CD8+ T cells.

Germline lookup yields CDR1 SGHTA and CDR2 FQGNSA. The CDR3 has 16 residues. Remarks on this clonotype: Its target is unknown.

The chain carries TRBV7-2 and TRBJ1-4; TCRdb outputs TRBD1, but without DNA this stays unchecked. This TCR derives from a man between 18 and 29 years old in good health. Sequencing input: blood T cells: a sorted CD56 or NKG2C T cell subset, CD4+ or CD8+ T cells, or bulk PBMC T cells (not recorded which). The CDR3 protein is CASSSLTGTGNEKLFF. The entire variable domain, with the rest obtained from reference TRBV7-2 and TRBJ1-4, is as follows: GAGVSQSPSNKVTEKGKDVELRCDPISGHTALYWYRQSLGQGLEFLIYFQGNSAPDKSGLPSDRFSAERTGGSVSTLTIQRTQQEDSAVYLCASSSLTGTGNEKLFFGSGTQLSVL.